This entry features one T cell receptor beta chain sequence. The PCR employed 60 Vbeta primers together with 13 Jbeta primers. Using immunoSEQ multiplex PCR, the repertoire was profiled, and TCRdb retains in-frame clones only, with some absent. Of approximately 120,000 clones in the sample, about three quarters were seen once. The data were taken from a study of cytomegalovirus exposure and HLA in healthy donors. Germline CDR1 is SGHRS and CDR2 is YFSETQ. Trimming took 4 bases from V and 8 from J; bases not matched to a gene: 12. This CDR3 comprises 16 residues. The genes are TRBV5-1 and TRBJ1-4; 9 positions agree with TRBD1. Sequencing was performed on PBMCs. This clonotype was sampled from a woman aged 30 to 39 in good health and CMV-seronegative. DNA for the CDR3: TGCGCCAGCAGCATAGGGACAGGGAGGCTAGGAGAAAAACTGTTTTTT. It specifies CASSIGTGRLGEKLFF.